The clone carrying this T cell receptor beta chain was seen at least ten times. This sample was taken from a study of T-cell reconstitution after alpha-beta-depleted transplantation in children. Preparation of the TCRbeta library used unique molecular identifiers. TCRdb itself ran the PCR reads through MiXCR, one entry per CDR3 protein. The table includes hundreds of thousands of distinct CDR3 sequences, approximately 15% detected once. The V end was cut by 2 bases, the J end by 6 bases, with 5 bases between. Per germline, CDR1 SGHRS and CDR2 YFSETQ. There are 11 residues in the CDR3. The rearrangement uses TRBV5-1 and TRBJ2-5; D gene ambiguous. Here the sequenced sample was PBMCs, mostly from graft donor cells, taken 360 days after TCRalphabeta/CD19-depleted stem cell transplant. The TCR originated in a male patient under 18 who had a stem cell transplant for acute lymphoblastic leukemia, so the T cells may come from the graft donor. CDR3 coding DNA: TGCGCCAGCAGCTTTCTCCAGACCCAGTACTTC. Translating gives CASSFLQTQYF.